In this sample, the clone carrying this TCR beta chain turned up a few times. Donors in Cohort 3 counted as recovered after two negative PCRs, clearance, or symptom resolution. The sample comes from a study of blood T cell repertoires in COVID-19. The V and J ends lost 2 bases and 0 bases, in that order; junction bases with no gene match: 9. Germline V gene data show CDR1 as SQVTM and CDR2 as ANQGSEA. The CDR3 runs 16 residues. This table comes from immunoSEQ multiplex PCR, and its TCRdb copy is limited to in-frame clones, with some not included. The sample consists of under 250,000 clones, 65% to 90% of them appearing once.

The sequence was obtained from a man between 35 and 55 years old who had recovered from COVID-19. The source material was PBMCs or T cells enriched from blood (not recorded which). The V gene is TRBV29-1, the J gene TRBJ2-7; TRBD1 matches 8 bases. The CDR3 bases are TGCAGCGTTGAACCCAAACCGGGACAGGCCTCCTACGAGCAGTACTTC. It translates to CSVEPKPGQASYEQYF.